The rows below give T cell receptor beta chains drawn from one sample of a study of CD8 T cells in ankylosing spondylitis. TCRdb redid the calling of the 5' RACE reads with MiXCR, one entry per CDR3 protein. The sample contains hundreds of thousands of distinct CDR3 sequences, roughly 12% of which appear only once. The sample was blood, either unsorted or a sorted T cell fraction (not recorded which). The receptor source for this set is a male donor with ankylosing spondylitis. Each CDR3 is given with its conserved first and last residue. The D gene is left open where the match is weak. Rows may omit the clone size; those that give it use once, few, many or a size class.

V gene: TRBV20-1; D gene: TRBD1; clone size: NA; J gene: TRBJ1-5; CDR3 length: 15; CDR3 DNA: TGCAGTGCTCCCAGGGCAGGGGGGGACAGTCAGCCCCAGCATTTT; CDR3 protein: CSAPRAGGDSQPQHF
V gene: TRBV5-1; D gene: NA; clone size: few; J gene: TRBJ2-2; CDR3 length: 14; CDR3 DNA: TGCGCCAGCAAAGGACAGACTTCAACCGGGGAGCTGTTTTTT; CDR3 protein: CASKGQTSTGELFF
V gene: TRBV12-3/TRBV12-4; D gene: TRBD2; clone size: many; J gene: TRBJ2-3; CDR3 length: 17; CDR3 DNA: TGTGCCAGCAGTTTAAGTCCCTCCGGGAGGATCGCAGATACGCAGTATTTT; CDR3 protein: CASSLSPSGRIADTQYF
V gene: TRBV28; D gene: NA; clone size: few; J gene: TRBJ1-6; CDR3 length: 14; CDR3 DNA: TGTGCCAGCTTTTCGGGATTCAGGAATTCACCCCTCCACTTT; CDR3 protein: CASFSGFRNSPLHF
V gene: TRBV19; D gene: NA; clone size: few; J gene: TRBJ2-7; CDR3 length: 14; CDR3 DNA: TGTGCCAGTAGTATCCAGAACGGCGCCTACGAGCAGTACTTC; CDR3 protein: CASSIQNGAYEQYF
V gene: TRBV28; D gene: TRBD1; clone size: few; J gene: TRBJ2-3; CDR3 length: 15; CDR3 DNA: TGTGCCAGCAGTACAAACAGGGGGCTGGCAGATACGCAGTATTTT; CDR3 protein: CASSTNRGLADTQYF
V gene: TRBV7-2; D gene: NA; clone size: many; J gene: TRBJ2-3; CDR3 length: 11; CDR3 DNA: TGTGCCAGCAGCTTACAGGATACGCAGTATTTT; CDR3 protein: CASSLQDTQYF
V gene: TRBV18; D gene: NA; clone size: few; J gene: TRBJ2-7; CDR3 length: 15; CDR3 DNA: TGTGCCAGCTCACGGGTATTACAGGGCTTCTACGAGCAGTACTTC; CDR3 protein: CASSRVLQGFYEQYF
V gene: TRBV7-2; D gene: NA; clone size: many; J gene: TRBJ2-7; CDR3 length: 14; CDR3 DNA: TGTGCCAGCAGCTTAGTTCATGCCTCCTACGAGCAGTACTTC; CDR3 protein: CASSLVHASYEQYF
V gene: TRBV18; D gene: NA; clone size: NA; J gene: TRBJ1-2; CDR3 length: 14; CDR3 DNA: TGTGCCAGCTCACCAGCACACAGGAACTATGGCTACACCTTC; CDR3 protein: CASSPAHRNYGYTF
V gene: TRBV12-3/TRBV12-4; D gene: NA; clone size: NA; J gene: TRBJ2-2; CDR3 length: 14; CDR3 DNA: TGTGCCAGCAGCCCAGGAGGGTCGGCGGAGGAGCTGTTTTTT; CDR3 protein: CASSPGGSAEELFF
V gene: TRBV27; D gene: NA; clone size: NA; J gene: TRBJ1-2; CDR3 length: 14; CDR3 DNA: TGTGCCAGCAGTCCCCACACCGGACAGTATGGCTACACCTTC; CDR3 protein: CASSPHTGQYGYTF
V gene: TRBV7-9; D gene: TRBD1; clone size: NA; J gene: TRBJ1-1; CDR3 length: 12; CDR3 DNA: TGTGCCAGCAGCATCGACAGGGGCGAAGCTTTCTTT; CDR3 protein: CASSIDRGEAFF
V gene: TRBV6-1; D gene: TRBD1; clone size: NA; J gene: TRBJ2-7; CDR3 length: 13; CDR3 DNA: TGTGCCAGCAAGGGGGACAGGGACCTCGAGCAGTACTTC; CDR3 protein: CASKGDRDLEQYF
V gene: TRBV5-1; D gene: TRBD2; clone size: NA; J gene: TRBJ2-7; CDR3 length: 16; CDR3 DNA: TGCGCCAGCAGCTCTTTAGCGGGGGGTAACTCCTACGAGCAGTACTTC; CDR3 protein: CASSSLAGGNSYEQYF
V gene: TRBV5-1; D gene: TRBD1; clone size: few; J gene: TRBJ2-1; CDR3 length: 14; CDR3 DNA: TGCGCCAGCAATCCGGGACAGAACTACAATGAGCAGTTCTTC; CDR3 protein: CASNPGQNYNEQFF
V gene: TRBV6-5; D gene: NA; clone size: few; J gene: TRBJ2-2; CDR3 length: 14; CDR3 DNA: TGTGCCAGCAGGCAGGACTTTTACACCGGGGAGCTGTTTTTT; CDR3 protein: CASRQDFYTGELFF
V gene: TRBV10-3; D gene: TRBD2; clone size: many; J gene: TRBJ2-3; CDR3 length: 15; CDR3 DNA: TGTGCTACACGGACTAGCGGGGGGGGTACAGATACGCAGTATTTT; CDR3 protein: CATRTSGGGTDTQYF
V gene: TRBV4-3; D gene: TRBD2; clone size: NA; J gene: TRBJ2-7; CDR3 length: 15; CDR3 DNA: TGCGCCAGCAGCCGAAGGACTAGCGGGACGAACGAGCAGTACTTC; CDR3 protein: CASSRRTSGTNEQYF
V gene: TRBV7-6; D gene: NA; clone size: few; J gene: TRBJ2-1; CDR3 length: 13; CDR3 DNA: TGTGCCAGCAGCTTAACAAGCAGCGGTGAGCAGTTCTTC; CDR3 protein: CASSLTSSGEQFF
V gene: TRBV19; D gene: NA; clone size: NA; J gene: TRBJ2-4; CDR3 length: 17; CDR3 DNA: TGTGCCAGTAGTCTAAGACAGGAGGGGGCCGGCAAAAACATTCAGTACTTC; CDR3 protein: CASSLRQEGAGKNIQYF
V gene: TRBV25-1; D gene: TRBD2; clone size: few; J gene: TRBJ2-1; CDR3 length: 14; CDR3 DNA: TGTGCCAGCGCTCCCCGCGGGAGTCTGGATGAGCAGTTCTTC; CDR3 protein: CASAPRGSLDEQFF
V gene: TRBV6-1; D gene: NA; clone size: NA; J gene: TRBJ1-1; CDR3 length: 14; CDR3 DNA: TGTGCCAGCACCCTACATCAGGGAAACACTGAAGCTTTCTTT; CDR3 protein: CASTLHQGNTEAFF
V gene: TRBV6-5; D gene: NA; clone size: few; J gene: TRBJ2-7; CDR3 length: 15; CDR3 DNA: TGTGCCAGCAGTTACTCGGCGCGGGGAAACTACGAGCAGTACTTC; CDR3 protein: CASSYSARGNYEQYF
V gene: TRBV5-1; D gene: TRBD1; clone size: NA; J gene: TRBJ1-2; CDR3 length: 13; CDR3 DNA: TGCGCCAGCAGCACGGGGACAGTGACGGGCTACACCTTC; CDR3 protein: CASSTGTVTGYTF
V gene: TRBV10-3; D gene: TRBD1; clone size: NA; J gene: TRBJ2-7; CDR3 length: 15; CDR3 DNA: TGTGCCATCTCCCGGGACCGGGACAGGGGAACCGAGCAGTACTTC; CDR3 protein: CAISRDRDRGTEQYF
V gene: TRBV12-3/TRBV12-4; D gene: TRBD1; clone size: many; J gene: TRBJ1-5; CDR3 length: 14; CDR3 DNA: TGTGCCAGCAGTACCACAGGGGGCAAGCAGCCCCAGCATTTT; CDR3 protein: CASSTTGGKQPQHF
V gene: TRBV9; D gene: TRBD2; clone size: many; J gene: TRBJ2-1; CDR3 length: 15; CDR3 DNA: TGTGCCAGCTCGGTGGGACTAGCGGGAGACAATGAGCAGTTCTTC; CDR3 protein: CASSVGLAGDNEQFF
V gene: TRBV6-5; D gene: NA; clone size: few; J gene: TRBJ2-1; CDR3 length: 12; CDR3 DNA: TGTGCCAGCAGCCGATCCCTCGGGACCCAGTTCTTC; CDR3 protein: CASSRSLGTQFF
V gene: TRBV7-2; D gene: NA; clone size: many; J gene: TRBJ2-1; CDR3 length: 12; CDR3 DNA: TGTGCCAGCAGCTTAGGGGGCCCCTCATCTCTCTTC; CDR3 protein: CASSLGGPSSLF
V gene: TRBV20-1; D gene: TRBD2; clone size: few; J gene: TRBJ2-7; CDR3 length: 17; CDR3 DNA: TGCAGTGCTAGAGTCCGGCCTCGTGGTAGCGGGAAGAACGAGCAGTACTTC; CDR3 protein: CSARVRPRGSGKNEQYF
V gene: TRBV11-3; D gene: TRBD2; clone size: NA; J gene: TRBJ2-1; CDR3 length: 16; CDR3 DNA: TGTGCCAGCAGCCCTCGACTAGCGGGGGGGCCTTCGGTGCAGTTCTTC; CDR3 protein: CASSPRLAGGPSVQFF
V gene: TRBV5-1; D gene: NA; clone size: few; J gene: TRBJ2-2; CDR3 length: 17; CDR3 DNA: TGCGCCAGCAGCTATACAACAGGGCTAAAGAGGACCGGGGAGCTGTTTTTT; CDR3 protein: CASSYTTGLKRTGELFF
V gene: TRBV3-1; D gene: NA; clone size: few; J gene: TRBJ2-7; CDR3 length: 12; CDR3 DNA: TGTGCCAGCAGCCAAGAAACTTACGAGCAGTACTTC; CDR3 protein: CASSQETYEQYF
V gene: TRBV28; D gene: NA; clone size: many; J gene: TRBJ2-2; CDR3 length: 12; CDR3 DNA: TGTGCCAGCAGTTTATACGGCGGGGAGCTGTTTTTT; CDR3 protein: CASSLYGGELFF
V gene: TRBV9; D gene: TRBD1; clone size: many; J gene: TRBJ1-1; CDR3 length: 17; CDR3 DNA: TGTGCCAGCAGCGTCGACAGGGGAAGGTTAGTGACTACTGAAGCTTTCTTT; CDR3 protein: CASSVDRGRLVTTEAFF
V gene: TRBV7-3; D gene: NA; clone size: few; J gene: TRBJ1-2; CDR3 length: 15; CDR3 DNA: TGTGCCAGCAGCCCCGGGACACGACTTAACTATGGCTACACCTTC; CDR3 protein: CASSPGTRLNYGYTF
V gene: TRBV6-2/TRBV6-3; D gene: NA; clone size: NA; J gene: TRBJ2-7; CDR3 length: 14; CDR3 DNA: TGTGCCAGCTCCCAAAGCGCAGGAACCTACGAGCAGTACTTC; CDR3 protein: CASSQSAGTYEQYF
V gene: TRBV13; D gene: NA; clone size: many; J gene: TRBJ2-5; CDR3 length: 13; CDR3 DNA: TGTGCCAGCAGCTTAAGGGTTCAGGAGACCCAGTACTTC; CDR3 protein: CASSLRVQETQYF
V gene: TRBV20-1; D gene: TRBD1; clone size: few; J gene: TRBJ2-1; CDR3 length: 15; CDR3 DNA: TGCAGTGCTAGACGGACAGGGGACTTCTACAATGAGCAGTTCTTC; CDR3 protein: CSARRTGDFYNEQFF